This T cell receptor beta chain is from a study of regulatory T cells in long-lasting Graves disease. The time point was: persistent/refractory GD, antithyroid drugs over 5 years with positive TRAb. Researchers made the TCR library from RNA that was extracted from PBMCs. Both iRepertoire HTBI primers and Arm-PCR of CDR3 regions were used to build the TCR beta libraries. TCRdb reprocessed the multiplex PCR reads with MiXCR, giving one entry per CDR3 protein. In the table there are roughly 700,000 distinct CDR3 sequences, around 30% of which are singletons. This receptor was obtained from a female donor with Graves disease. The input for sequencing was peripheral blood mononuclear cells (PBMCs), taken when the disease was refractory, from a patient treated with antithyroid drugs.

The CDR3 DNA follows: TGTGCCAGCAGCTTTCAGGGCACTAGCACAGATACGCAGTATTTT. This encodes CASSFQGTSTDTQYF. The V call is TRBV7-2, the J call TRBJ2-3; maybe TRBD1 (5 bases). The CDR3 runs 15 residues. Trimming removed 3 bases from V and 0 bases from J, with 10 bases in between. Looked up from germline, CDR1 is SGHTA and CDR2 is FQGNSA. The full variable domain, in which reference TRBV7-2 and TRBJ2-3 provide the parts outside the CDR3, is GAGVSQSPSNKVTEKGKDVELRCDPISGHTALYWYRQSLGQGLEFLIYFQGNSAPDKSGLPSDRFSAERTGGSVSTLTIQRTQQEDSAVYLCASSFQGTSTDTQYFGPGTRLTVL.